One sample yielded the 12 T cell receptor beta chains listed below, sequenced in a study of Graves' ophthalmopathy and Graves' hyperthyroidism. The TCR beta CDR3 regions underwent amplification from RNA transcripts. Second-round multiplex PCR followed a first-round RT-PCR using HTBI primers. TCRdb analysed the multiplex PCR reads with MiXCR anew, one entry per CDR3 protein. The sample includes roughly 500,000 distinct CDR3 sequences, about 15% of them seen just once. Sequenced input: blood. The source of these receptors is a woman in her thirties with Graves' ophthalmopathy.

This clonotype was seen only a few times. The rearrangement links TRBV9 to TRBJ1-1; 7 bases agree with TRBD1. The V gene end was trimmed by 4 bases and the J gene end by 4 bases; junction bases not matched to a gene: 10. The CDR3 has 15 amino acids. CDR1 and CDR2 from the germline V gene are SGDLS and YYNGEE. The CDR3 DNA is TGTGCCAGCAGCAGCGACCCAACAGGGGCCACTGAAGCTTTCTTT. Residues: CASSSDPTGATEAFF.

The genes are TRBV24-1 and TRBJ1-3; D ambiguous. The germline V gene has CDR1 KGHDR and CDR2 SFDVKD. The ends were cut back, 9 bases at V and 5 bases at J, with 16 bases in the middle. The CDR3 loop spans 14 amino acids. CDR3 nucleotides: TGTGCCACCTCCCCGAGCCGAGGTAGAAACACCATATATTTT. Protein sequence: CATSPSRGRNTIYF.

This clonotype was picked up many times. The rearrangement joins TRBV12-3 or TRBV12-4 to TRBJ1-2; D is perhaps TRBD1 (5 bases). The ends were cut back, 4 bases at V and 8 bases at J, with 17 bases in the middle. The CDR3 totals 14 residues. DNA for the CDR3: TGTGCCAGCAGTTCAAGAAGGGGAGTTGGGGGCTACACCTTC. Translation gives CASSSRRGVGGYTF.

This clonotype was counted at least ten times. The CDR3 region has the DNA TGTGCCAGTAGCCCCCGATGGGACAGGGGGAATCAGCCCCAGCATTTT. It is translated as CASSPRWDRGNQPQHF. V usage is TRBV19 and J usage is TRBJ1-5; 11 positions match TRBD1. Germline V gene sequence: CDR1 LNHDA, CDR2 SQIVND (reference sequence). This CDR3 comprises 16 residues. After removal of 6 bases from V and 4 bases from J, the junction contained 8 bases not matched to a gene.

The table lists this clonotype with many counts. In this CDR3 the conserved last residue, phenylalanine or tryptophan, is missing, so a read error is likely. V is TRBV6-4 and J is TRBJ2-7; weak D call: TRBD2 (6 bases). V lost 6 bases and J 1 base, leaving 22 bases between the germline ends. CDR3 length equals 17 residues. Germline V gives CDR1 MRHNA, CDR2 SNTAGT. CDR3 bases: TGTGCCAGCAGAAGCCTAACTCGGCGGGGCCGTTCCTACGAGCAGTACCTC. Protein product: CASRSLTRRGRSYEQYL.

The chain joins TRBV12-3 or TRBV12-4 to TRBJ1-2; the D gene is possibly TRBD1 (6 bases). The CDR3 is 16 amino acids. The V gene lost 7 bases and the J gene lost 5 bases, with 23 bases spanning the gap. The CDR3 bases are TGTGCCAGCACCCCGGGGGGCTCCGGGAGGCAATATGGCTACACCTTC. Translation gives CASTPGGSGRQYGYTF.

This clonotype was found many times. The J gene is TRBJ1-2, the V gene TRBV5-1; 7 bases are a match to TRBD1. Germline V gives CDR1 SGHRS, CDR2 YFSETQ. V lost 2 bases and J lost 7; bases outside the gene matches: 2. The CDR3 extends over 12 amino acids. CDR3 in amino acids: CASSLRTGGYTF. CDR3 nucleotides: TGCGCCAGCAGCTTAAGGACAGGTGGCTACACCTTC.

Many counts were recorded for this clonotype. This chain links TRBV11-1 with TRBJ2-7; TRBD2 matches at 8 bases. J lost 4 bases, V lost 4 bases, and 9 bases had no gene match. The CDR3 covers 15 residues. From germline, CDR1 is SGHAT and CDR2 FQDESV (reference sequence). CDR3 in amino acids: CASSSPGLGTYEQYF. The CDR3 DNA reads TGTGCCAGCAGCTCCCCGGGACTAGGAACTTACGAGCAGTACTTC.

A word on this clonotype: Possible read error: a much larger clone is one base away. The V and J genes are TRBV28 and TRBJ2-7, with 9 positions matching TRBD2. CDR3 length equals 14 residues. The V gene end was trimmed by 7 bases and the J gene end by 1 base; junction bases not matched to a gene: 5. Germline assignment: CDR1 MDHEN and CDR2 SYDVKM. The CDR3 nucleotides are TGTGCCAGCACCTTAGCGGGAGCATCCTACGAGCAGTACTTC. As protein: CASTLAGASYEQYF.

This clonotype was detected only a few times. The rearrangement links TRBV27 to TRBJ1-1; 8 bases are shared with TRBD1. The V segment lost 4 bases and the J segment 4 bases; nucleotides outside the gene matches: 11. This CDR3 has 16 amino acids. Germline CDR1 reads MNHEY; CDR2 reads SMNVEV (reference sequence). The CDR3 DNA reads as TGTGCCAGCAGTTATCACGACAGGGGATTGAGCACTGAAGCTTTCTTT. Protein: CASSYHDRGLSTEAFF.

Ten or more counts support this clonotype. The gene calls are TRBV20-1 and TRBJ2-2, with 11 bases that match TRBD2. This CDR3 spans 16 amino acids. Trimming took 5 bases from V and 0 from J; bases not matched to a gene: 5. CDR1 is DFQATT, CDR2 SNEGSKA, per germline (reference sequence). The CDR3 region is CSAQGLAAANTGELFF. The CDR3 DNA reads TGCAGTGCTCAGGGACTAGCGGCTGCGAACACCGGGGAGCTGTTTTTT.

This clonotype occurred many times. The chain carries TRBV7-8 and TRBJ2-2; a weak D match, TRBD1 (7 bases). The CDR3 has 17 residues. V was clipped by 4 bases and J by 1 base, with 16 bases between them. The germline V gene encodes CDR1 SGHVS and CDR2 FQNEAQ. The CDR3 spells CASSSPRDSQNTGELFF. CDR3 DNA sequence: TGTGCCAGCAGCTCACCGCGGGACAGTCAGAACACCGGGGAGCTGTTTTTT.